A selection of T cell receptor beta chains follows, all from one sample in a study of T cell responses to AZD1222 COVID-19 vaccine. Measured with immunoSEQ multiplex PCR; TCRdb has only the in-frame clones, and not every one. The sample carries some 130,000 clones, 92% recorded once. The specimen comprised peripheral blood, sampled on day 0 of AZD1222 vaccination. Source of these receptors: an adult in good health. Each CDR3 is given with its conserved first and last residue.

v_gene	j_gene	CDR3aa
TRBV15	TRBJ1-3	CATSRGGGDGNTIYF
TRBV11-2	TRBJ1-3	CASSLGARRAGNTIYF
TRBV28	TRBJ2-7	CASSLDWNYEQYF
TRBV19	TRBJ2-1	CASSIGIGYNEQFF
TRBV9	TRBJ2-7	CASSPRGSPSEEQYF
TRBV4-1	TRBJ1-2	CASSQDLIELNYGYTF
TRBV7-8	TRBJ1-2	CASSYNPDGTSYGYTF
TRBV27	TRBJ2-1	CASRAPGQGAGYNEQFF
TRBV28	TRBJ2-7	CASSDKTRGAYEQYF
TRBV4-3	TRBJ2-7	CASSQATATSYEQYF
TRBV6-2/TRBV6-3	TRBJ2-7	CASSSLGLAKENEQYF
TRBV28	TRBJ2-2	CASTPIEPGQGVYTGELFF
TRBV5-6	TRBJ2-4	CASSSPGRGNIQYF
TRBV28	TRBJ1-3	CASSLLVSGNTIYF
TRBV9	TRBJ2-2	CASRAGGSDTGELFF
TRBV9	TRBJ1-2	CASSVGTGYYGYTF
TRBV6-6	TRBJ2-7	CASSLQYEQYF
TRBV30	TRBJ1-6	CAWSVRGGDSPLHF
TRBV7-2	TRBJ2-1	CASILTAGGANYNEQFF
TRBV29-1	TRBJ2-1	CSVERREGNEQFF
TRBV6-2/TRBV6-3	TRBJ1-5	CASSYSTGGSNQPQHF
TRBV7-8	TRBJ1-3	CASSPRTGSGNTIYF
TRBV6-5	TRBJ1-1	CASRFARTRDTEAFF
TRBV19	TRBJ1-1	CASSTGGTGGKNTEAFF
TRBV13	TRBJ2-3	CASSGAGGPDTQYF
TRBV27	TRBJ1-2	CASRPDPGGYTF
TRBV5-1	TRBJ2-2	CASSPVAETNTGELFF
TRBV3-1/TRBV3-2	TRBJ1-2	CASSQAVGGNYGYTF
TRBV7-9	TRBJ1-3	CASSLMGEVSGNTIYF
TRBV28	TRBJ2-2	CASSSYSRGGGTGELFF
TRBV1	TRBJ1-5	CTSSQETGGMRGQPQHF